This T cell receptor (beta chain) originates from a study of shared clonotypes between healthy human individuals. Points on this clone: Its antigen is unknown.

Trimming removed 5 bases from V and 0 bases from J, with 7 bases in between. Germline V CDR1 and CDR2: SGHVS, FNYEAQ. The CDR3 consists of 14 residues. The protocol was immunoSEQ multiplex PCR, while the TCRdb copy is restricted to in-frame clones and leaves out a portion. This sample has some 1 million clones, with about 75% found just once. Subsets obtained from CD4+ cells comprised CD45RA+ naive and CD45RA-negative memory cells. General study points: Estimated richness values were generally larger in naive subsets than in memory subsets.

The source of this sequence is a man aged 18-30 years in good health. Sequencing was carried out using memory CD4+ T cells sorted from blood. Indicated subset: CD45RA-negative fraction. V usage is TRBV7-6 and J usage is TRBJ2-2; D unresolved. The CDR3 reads CASSPNANTGELFF. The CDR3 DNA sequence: TGTGCCAGCAGCCCTAATGCGAACACCGGGGAGCTGTTTTTT.